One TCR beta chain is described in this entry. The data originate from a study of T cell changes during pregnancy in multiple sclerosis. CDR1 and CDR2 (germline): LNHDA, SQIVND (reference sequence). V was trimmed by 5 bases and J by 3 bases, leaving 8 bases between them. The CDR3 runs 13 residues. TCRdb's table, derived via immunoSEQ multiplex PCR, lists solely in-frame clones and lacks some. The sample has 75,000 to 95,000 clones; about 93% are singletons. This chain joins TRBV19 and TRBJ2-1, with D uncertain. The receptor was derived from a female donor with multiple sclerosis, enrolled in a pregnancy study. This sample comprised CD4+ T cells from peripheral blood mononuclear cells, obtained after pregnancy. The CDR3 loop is CASSAQDYNEQFF. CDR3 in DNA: TGTGCCAGTAGTGCTCAGGACTACAATGAGCAGTTCTTC.